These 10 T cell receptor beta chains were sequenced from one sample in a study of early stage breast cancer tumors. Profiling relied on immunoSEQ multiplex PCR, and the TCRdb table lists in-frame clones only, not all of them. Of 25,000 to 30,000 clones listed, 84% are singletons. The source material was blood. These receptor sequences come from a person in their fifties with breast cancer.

The CDR3 region is CASSFGGRSYEQYF. The CDR3 DNA reads as TGTGCCAGCAGCTTTGGGGGGCGGTCCTACGAGCAGTACTTC. The rearrangement links TRBV5-5 to TRBJ2-7; D may match TRBD1 or TRBD2 (6 bases each). V was clipped by 2 bases and J by 1 base, with 10 bases between them. This CDR3 comprises 14 residues. CDR1 SGHKS and CDR2 YYEKEE come from the germline V gene (reference sequence).

The CDR3 sequence: CASSLGGLAGGEQYF. Written as DNA, the CDR3 is TGTGCCAGCAGCCTTGGTGGGCTAGCGGGAGGGGAGCAGTACTTC. This chain connects TRBV11-3 to TRBJ2-7; 12 nucleotides agree with TRBD2. V was pared by 5 bases and J by 7 bases, with 9 bases of the junction left unmatched. CDR1 SGHNT and CDR2 YENEEA come from the germline V gene. The CDR3 contains 15 residues.

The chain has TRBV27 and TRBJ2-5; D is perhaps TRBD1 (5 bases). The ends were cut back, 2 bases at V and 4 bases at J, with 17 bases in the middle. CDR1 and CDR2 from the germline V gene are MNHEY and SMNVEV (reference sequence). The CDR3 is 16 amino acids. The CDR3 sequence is CASSLQGTPRIETQYF. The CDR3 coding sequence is TGTGCCAGCAGTTTACAGGGTACCCCTAGGATAGAGACCCAGTACTTC.

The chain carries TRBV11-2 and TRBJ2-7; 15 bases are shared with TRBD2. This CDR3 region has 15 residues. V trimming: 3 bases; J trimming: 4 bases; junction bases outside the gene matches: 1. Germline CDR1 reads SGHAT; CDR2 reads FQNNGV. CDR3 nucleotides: TGTGCCAGCAGCTTCGGACTAGCGGGGGGGTACGAGCAGTACTTC. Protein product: CASSFGLAGGYEQYF.

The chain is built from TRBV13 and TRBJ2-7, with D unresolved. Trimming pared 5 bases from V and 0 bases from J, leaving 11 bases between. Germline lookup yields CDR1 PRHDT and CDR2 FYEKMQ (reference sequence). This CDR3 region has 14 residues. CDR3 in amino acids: CASSQRTLSYEQYF. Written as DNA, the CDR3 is TGTGCCAGCAGCCAAAGGACCCTCTCCTACGAGCAGTACTTC.

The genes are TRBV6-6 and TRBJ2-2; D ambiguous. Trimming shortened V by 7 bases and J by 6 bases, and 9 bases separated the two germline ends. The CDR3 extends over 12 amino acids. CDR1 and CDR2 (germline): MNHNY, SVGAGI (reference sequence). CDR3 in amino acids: CASNTGAGELFF. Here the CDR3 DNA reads TGTGCCAGCAATACTGGGGCCGGGGAGCTGTTTTTT.

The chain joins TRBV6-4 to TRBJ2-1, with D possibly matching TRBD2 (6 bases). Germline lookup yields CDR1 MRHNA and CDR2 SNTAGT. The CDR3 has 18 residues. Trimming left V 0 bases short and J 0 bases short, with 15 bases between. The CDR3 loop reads CASSDSSGVYSSYNEQFF. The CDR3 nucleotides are TGTGCCAGCAGTGACTCCTCGGGAGTCTACAGCTCCTACAATGAGCAGTTCTTC.

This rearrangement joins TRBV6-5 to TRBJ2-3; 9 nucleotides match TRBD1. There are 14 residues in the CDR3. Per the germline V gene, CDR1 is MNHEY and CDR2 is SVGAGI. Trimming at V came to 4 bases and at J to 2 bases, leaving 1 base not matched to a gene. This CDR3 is CASSWDRATDTQYF. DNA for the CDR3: TGTGCCAGCAGTTGGGACAGGGCCACAGATACGCAGTATTTT.

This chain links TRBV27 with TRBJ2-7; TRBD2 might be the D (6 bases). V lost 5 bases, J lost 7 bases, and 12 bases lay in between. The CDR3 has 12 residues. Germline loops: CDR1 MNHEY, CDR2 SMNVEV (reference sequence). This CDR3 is CASSPHGGEQYF. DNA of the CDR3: TGTGCCAGCAGTCCCCACGGGGGTGAGCAGTACTTC.

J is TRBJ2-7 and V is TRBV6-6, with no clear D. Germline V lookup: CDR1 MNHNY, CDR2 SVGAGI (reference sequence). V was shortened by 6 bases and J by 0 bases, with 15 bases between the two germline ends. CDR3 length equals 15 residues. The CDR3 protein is CASSLDQSGSYEQYF. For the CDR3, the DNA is TGTGCCAGCAGCTTAGACCAGTCGGGCTCCTACGAGCAGTACTTC.